The clone carrying this T cell receptor beta chain was seen just once. Its specificity is unknown. The sample is drawn from a study of shared clonotypes between healthy human individuals. Findings and limits, study-wide: Clonotype sharing across several donors was observed for around 4.5% of naive CD4 clonotypes. All-four-donor shared clonotypes had higher generation probabilities than non-shared clonotypes did.

Trimming cost V 4 bases and J 9 bases, with 17 bases left between them. The CDR3 runs 14 residues. Germline CDR1 and CDR2: SGHRS and YFSETQ. TCRdb's copy holds only in-frame clones and misses some; the assay was immunoSEQ multiplex PCR. The sample has around 2.5 million clones; roughly 93% are singletons. The sample consisted of naive CD4+ T cells from PBMCs. Subset given: CD45RA+ positively selected. The receptor comes from a man between 18 and 35 years old in good health. Some clones in this sample may be carry-over from other donors' samples. The chain couples TRBV5-1 to TRBJ2-1; unclear D gene. The CDR3 DNA follows: TGCGCCAGCAGCCCGATCGCCGACTCGGGTGAGCAGTTCTTC. It specifies CASSPIADSGEQFF. Full variable domain (remainder filled in from reference TRBV5-1 and TRBJ2-1): KAGVTQTPRYLIKTRGQQVTLSCSPISGHRSVSWYQQTPGQGLQFLFEYFSETQRNKGNFPGRFSGRQFSNSRSEMNVSTLELGDSALYLCASSPIADSGEQFFGPGTRLTVL.